What follows are 5 T cell receptor beta chains derived from one specimen sequenced in a study of cytomegalovirus exposure and HLA in healthy donors. Profiling relied on immunoSEQ multiplex PCR, and the TCRdb table lists in-frame clones only, not all of them. The top ten hold 3% of the sample, which has about 110,000 clones, roughly 84% seen once. The sequenced material came from PBMCs. These receptor sequences come from a woman between 18 and 29 years old in good health and CMV-seronegative.

The CDR3 is CASSLGTVSGEKLFF. The DNA for the CDR3 is TGCGCCAGCAGCTTGGGTACAGTTTCTGGTGAAAAACTGTTTTTT. The chain carries TRBV5-1 and TRBJ1-4; D is ambiguous. The CDR3 contains 15 residues. CDR1 and CDR2 from the germline V gene are SGHRS and YFSETQ. V shed 0 bases and J shed 7 bases, with 13 bases lying between them.

The rearrangement uses TRBV29-1 and TRBJ1-2; no clear D. Germline V gene data show CDR1 as SQVTM and CDR2 as ANQGSEA. Trimming cost V 4 bases and J 2 bases, with 11 bases left between them. There are 13 residues in the CDR3. The CDR3 coding sequence is TGCAGCGTTGTAGATCCGGGGAACTATGGCTACACCTTC. Translated, it gives CSVVDPGNYGYTF.

This rearrangement joins TRBV10-2 to TRBJ1-5; 10 bases map to TRBD1. The junction had 8 bases not matched to a gene; V was cut back by 3 bases and J by 9 bases. Germline-derived CDR1 and CDR2 are WSHSY and SAAADI. The CDR3 runs 15 residues. CDR3: CASSDPGTGAPPQHF. The CDR3 DNA is TGCGCCAGCAGTGATCCCGGGACAGGGGCCCCGCCCCAGCATTTT.

The chain links TRBV5-1 to TRBJ2-7; the D gene is possibly TRBD2 (6 bases). This CDR3 comprises 18 residues. Trimming left V 7 bases short and J 2 bases short, with 28 bases between. The germline V gene has CDR1 SGHRS and CDR2 YFSETQ. The CDR3 DNA sequence: TGCGCCAGCCGCGCAGCAGATCCAGATGCGGGGCTTGCCTACGAGCAGTACTTC. Translated, it gives CASRAADPDAGLAYEQYF.

The chain couples TRBV30 to TRBJ1-1, with D possibly matching TRBD1 (5 bases). The CDR3 has 14 residues. Germline V gives CDR1 GTSNPN, CDR2 SVGIG (reference sequence). The ends were cut back, 2 bases at V and 1 base at J, with 11 bases in the middle. The CDR3 loop is CAWSTDIENTEAFF. The CDR3 nucleotides are TGTGCCTGGAGTACGGACATTGAGAACACTGAAGCTTTCTTT.